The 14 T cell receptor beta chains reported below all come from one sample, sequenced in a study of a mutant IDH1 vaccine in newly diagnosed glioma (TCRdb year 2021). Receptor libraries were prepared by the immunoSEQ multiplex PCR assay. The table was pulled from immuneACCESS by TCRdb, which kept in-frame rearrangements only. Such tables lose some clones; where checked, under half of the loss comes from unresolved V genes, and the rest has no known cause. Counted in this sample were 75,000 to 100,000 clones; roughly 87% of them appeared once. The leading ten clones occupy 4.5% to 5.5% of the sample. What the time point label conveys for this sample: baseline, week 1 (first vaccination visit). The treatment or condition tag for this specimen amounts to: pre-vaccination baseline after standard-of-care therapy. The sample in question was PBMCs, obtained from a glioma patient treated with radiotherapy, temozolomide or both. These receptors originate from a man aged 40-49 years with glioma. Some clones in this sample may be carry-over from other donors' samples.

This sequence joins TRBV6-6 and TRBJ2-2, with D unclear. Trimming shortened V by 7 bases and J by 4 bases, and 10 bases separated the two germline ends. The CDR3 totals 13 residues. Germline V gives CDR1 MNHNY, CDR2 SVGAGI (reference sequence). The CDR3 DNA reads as TGTGCCAGCACTCCCTCGGGCACCGGGGAGCTGTTTTTT. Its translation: CASTPSGTGELFF.

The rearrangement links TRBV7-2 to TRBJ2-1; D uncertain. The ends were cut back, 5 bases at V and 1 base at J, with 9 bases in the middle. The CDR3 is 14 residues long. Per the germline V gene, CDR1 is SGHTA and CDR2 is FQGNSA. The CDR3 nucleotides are TGTGCCAGCAGCCGGAGTGGGTCCTACAATGAGCAGTTCTTC. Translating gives CASSRSGSYNEQFF.

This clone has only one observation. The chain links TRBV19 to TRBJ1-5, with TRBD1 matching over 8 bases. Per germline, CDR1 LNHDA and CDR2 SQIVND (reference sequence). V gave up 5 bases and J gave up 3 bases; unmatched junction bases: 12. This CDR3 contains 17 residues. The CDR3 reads CASSDHAGGSNNQPQHF. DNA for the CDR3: TGTGCCAGTAGTGACCACGCAGGGGGCTCTAACAATCAGCCCCAGCATTTT.

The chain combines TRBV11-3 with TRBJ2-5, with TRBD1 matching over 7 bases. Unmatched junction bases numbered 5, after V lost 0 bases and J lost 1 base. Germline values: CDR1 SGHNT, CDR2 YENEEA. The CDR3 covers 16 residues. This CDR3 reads CASSLDGTDSQETQYF. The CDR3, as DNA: TGTGCCAGCAGCTTAGACGGGACAGATTCCCAAGAGACCCAGTACTTC.

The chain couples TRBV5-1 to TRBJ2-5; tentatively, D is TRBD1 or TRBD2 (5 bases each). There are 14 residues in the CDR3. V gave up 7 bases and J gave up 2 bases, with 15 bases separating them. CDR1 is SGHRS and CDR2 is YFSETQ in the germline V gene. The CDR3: CASSRDGLQETQYF. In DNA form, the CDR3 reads TGCGCCAGCTCCCGGGACGGCTTACAAGAGACCCAGTACTTC. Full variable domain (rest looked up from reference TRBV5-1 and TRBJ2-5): KAGVTQTPRYLIKTRGQQVTLSCSPISGHRSVSWYQQTPGQGLQFLFEYFSETQRNKGNFPGRFSGRQFSNSRSEMNVSTLELGDSALYLCASSRDGLQETQYFGPGTRLLVL.

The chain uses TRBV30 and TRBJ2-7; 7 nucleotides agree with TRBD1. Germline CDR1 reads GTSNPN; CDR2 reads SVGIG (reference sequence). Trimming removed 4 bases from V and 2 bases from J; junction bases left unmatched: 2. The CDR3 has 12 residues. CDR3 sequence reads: CAWTQGAYEQYF. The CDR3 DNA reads TGTGCCTGGACCCAGGGGGCCTACGAGCAGTACTTC.

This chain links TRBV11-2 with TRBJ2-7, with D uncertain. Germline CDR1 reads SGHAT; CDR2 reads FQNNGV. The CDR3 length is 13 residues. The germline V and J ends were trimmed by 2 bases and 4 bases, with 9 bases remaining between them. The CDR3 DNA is TGTGCCAGCAGCTTATTCCGCTTTTACGAGCAGTACTTC. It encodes CASSLFRFYEQYF.

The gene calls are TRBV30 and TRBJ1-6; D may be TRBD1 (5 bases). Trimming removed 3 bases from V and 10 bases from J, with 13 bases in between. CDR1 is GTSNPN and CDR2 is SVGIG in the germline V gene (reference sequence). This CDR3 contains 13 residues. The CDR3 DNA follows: TGTGCCTGGAGCCTTGGGGGGACGTCACCCCTCCACTTT. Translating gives CAWSLGGTSPLHF.

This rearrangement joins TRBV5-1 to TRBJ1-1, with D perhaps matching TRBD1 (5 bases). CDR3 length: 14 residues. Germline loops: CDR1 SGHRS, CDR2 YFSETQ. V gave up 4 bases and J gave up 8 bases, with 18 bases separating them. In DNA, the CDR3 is TGCGCCAGCAGCCCCGGGACTGGGGCCAAAGAAGCTTTCTTT. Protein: CASSPGTGAKEAFF.

The CDR3 loop is CASSPRGQETQYF. The CDR3 coding sequence is TGTGCCAGCTCACCACGGGGGCAAGAGACCCAGTACTTC. The chain recombines TRBV18 with TRBJ2-5; D possibly matches TRBD1 or TRBD2 (5 bases each). CDR3 size: 13 residues. The ends were cut back, 1 base at V and 2 bases at J, with 5 bases in the middle. Germline loops: CDR1 KGHSH, CDR2 LQKENI.

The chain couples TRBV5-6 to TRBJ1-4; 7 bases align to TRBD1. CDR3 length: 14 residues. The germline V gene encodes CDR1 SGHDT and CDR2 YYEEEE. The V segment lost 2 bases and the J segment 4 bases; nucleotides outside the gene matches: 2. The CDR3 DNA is TGTGCCAGCAGCTTTACAGGGGTTAATGAAAAACTGTTTTTT. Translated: CASSFTGVNEKLFF.

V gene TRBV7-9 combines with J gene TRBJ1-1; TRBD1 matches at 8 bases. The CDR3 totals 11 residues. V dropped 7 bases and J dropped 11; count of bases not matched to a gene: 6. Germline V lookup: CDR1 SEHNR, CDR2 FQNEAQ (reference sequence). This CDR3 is CASTSGGWAFF. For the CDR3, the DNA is TGTGCCAGCACCTCAGGGGGCTGGGCTTTCTTT.

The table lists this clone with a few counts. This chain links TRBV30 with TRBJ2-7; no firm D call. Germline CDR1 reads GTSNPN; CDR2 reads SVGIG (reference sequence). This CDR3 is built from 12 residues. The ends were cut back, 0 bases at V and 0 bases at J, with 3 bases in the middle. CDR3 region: CAWSVFSYEQYF. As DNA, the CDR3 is TGTGCCTGGAGTGTATTCTCCTACGAGCAGTACTTC.

DNA for the CDR3: TGTGCCAGCAGCAATAAGACAGGGGCCGTAGACATTCAGTACTTC. Translating it yields CASSNKTGAVDIQYF. The rearrangement links TRBV5-4 to TRBJ2-4; TRBD1 aligns across 8 bases. Looked up from germline, CDR1 is SGHNT and CDR2 is YYREEE (reference sequence). After removal of 4 bases from V and 8 bases from J, the junction contained 11 bases not matched to a gene. The CDR3 consists of 15 residues. The full variable domain, rest sourced from reference TRBV5-4 and TRBJ2-4, is ETGVTQSPTHLIKTRGQQVTLRCSSQSGHNTVSWYQQALGQGPQFIFQYYREEENGRGNFPPRFSGLQFPNYSSELNVNALELDDSALYLCASSNKTGAVDIQYFGAGTRLSVL.